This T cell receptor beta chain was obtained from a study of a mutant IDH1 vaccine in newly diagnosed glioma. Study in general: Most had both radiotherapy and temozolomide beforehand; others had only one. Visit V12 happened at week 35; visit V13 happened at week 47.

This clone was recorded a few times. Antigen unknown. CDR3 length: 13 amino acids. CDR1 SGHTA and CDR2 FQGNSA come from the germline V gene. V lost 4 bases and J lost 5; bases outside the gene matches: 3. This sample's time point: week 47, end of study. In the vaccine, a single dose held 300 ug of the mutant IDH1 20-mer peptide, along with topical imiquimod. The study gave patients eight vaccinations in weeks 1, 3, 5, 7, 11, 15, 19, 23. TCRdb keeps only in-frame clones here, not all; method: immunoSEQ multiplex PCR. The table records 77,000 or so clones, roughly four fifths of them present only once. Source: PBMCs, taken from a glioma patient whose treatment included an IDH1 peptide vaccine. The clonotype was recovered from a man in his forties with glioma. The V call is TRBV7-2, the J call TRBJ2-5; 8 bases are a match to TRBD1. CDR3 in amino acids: CASSSWTGETQYF. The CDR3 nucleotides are TGTGCCAGCAGCTCGTGGACAGGGGAGACCCAGTACTTC. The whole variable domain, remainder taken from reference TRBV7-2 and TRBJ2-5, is GAGVSQSPSNKVTEKGKDVELRCDPISGHTALYWYRQSLGQGLEFLIYFQGNSAPDKSGLPSDRFSAERTGGSVSTLTIQRTQQEDSAVYLCASSSWTGETQYFGPGTRLLVL.